This TCR beta chain is from a study of Ad26.COV2.S vaccination and SARS-CoV-2 variants. The overall study: Donor joined the COV1001 Ad26.COV2.S trial arm.

V lost 4 bases, J lost 1 base, and 12 bases lay in between. This CDR3 is 15 amino acids long. The germline CDR1 and CDR2 sequences are SGHNT and YYREEE (reference sequence). Assay used: immunoSEQ multiplex PCR; TCRdb lists only in-frame clones, some missing. The top ten hold about 1.5% of the sample, which has about 680,000 clones, 80% to 90% seen once. Sample treatment: some 20 received Ad26.COV2.S at low or high dose, single or two shots; roughly five received placebo; per-sample allocation not given. On day 63 after the first injection, vaccine and placebo recipients gave samples. The receptor was isolated from a person between 18 and 60 years old who received the Ad26.COV2.S COVID-19 vaccine or a placebo. The sample in question was peripheral blood, obtained in a trial of Ad26.COV2.S vaccine versus placebo. V gene TRBV5-4 combines with J gene TRBJ2-1; either TRBD1 or TRBD2 may supply D (7 bases each). As DNA, the CDR3 is TGTGCCAGCAGCCCTCAGGGGGGGTCCTACAATGAGCAGTTCTTC. It yields the protein CASSPQGGSYNEQFF. The whole variable domain, remainder taken from reference TRBV5-4 and TRBJ2-1, is ETGVTQSPTHLIKTRGQQVTLRCSSQSGHNTVSWYQQALGQGPQFIFQYYREEENGRGNFPPRFSGLQFPNYSSELNVNALELDDSALYLCASSPQGGSYNEQFFGPGTRLTVL.